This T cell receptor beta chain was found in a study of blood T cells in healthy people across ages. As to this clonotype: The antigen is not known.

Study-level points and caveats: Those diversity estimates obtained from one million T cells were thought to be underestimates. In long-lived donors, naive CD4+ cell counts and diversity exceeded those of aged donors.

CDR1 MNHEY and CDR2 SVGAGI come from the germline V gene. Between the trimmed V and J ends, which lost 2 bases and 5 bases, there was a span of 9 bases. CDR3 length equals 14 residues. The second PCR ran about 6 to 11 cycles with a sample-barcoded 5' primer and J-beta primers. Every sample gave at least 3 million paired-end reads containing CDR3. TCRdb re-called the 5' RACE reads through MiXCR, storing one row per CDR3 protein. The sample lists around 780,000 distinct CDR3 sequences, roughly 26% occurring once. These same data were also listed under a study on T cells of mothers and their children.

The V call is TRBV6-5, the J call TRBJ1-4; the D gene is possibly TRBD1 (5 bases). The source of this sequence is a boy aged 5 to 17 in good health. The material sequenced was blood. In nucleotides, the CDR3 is TGTGCCAGCAGTTACGGGGCGGGGAATGAAAAACTGTTTTTT. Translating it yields CASSYGAGNEKLFF.